This record looks at one TCR beta chain sequence and its context. Germline lookup yields CDR1 DFQATT and CDR2 SNEGSKA (reference sequence). Trimming left V 6 bases short and J 0 bases short, with 12 bases between. This CDR3 has 14 amino acids. The sample originates from a study of CD8 T cells in Susac syndrome. Random hexamers primed reverse transcription of about 0.45 to 1 ug RNA. immunoSEQ multiplex PCR amplified TCR beta CDR3 across 54 Vbeta, 13 Jbeta. TCRdb re-analysed the immunoSEQ multiplex PCR reads in MiXCR, keeping a single row per CDR3 protein. The profile shows under 550,000 distinct CDR3 sequences, approximately 85% of them singletons.

The TCR sequence derives from a human donor with multiple sclerosis. The sample taken for sequencing was CD8+ T cells from PBMCs. The chain has TRBV20-1 and TRBJ2-1, with D possibly being TRBD2 (6 bases). The chain's CDR3 is CSAKRVSSYNEQFF. In DNA, the CDR3 is TGCAGTGCCAAGCGGGTGAGCTCCTACAATGAGCAGTTCTTC.